These 23 T cell receptor beta chains came from one sample sequenced in a study of cytomegalovirus exposure and HLA in healthy donors. PCR involved 60 Vbeta and 13 Jbeta primers. This table comes from immunoSEQ multiplex PCR, and its TCRdb copy is limited to in-frame clones, with some not included. Seen here are 200,000 to 250,000 clones, 65% to 85% observed once, and the top ten hold 1.5% to 2%. Sequences were obtained from PBMCs. The receptor source for this set is a man between 45 and 60 years old in good health and CMV-seronegative.

This clone was seen more than once but under ten times. The CDR3 reads CASNLAVYEQYF. For the CDR3, the DNA is TGTGCCAGCAATCTAGCGGTGTACGAGCAGTACTTC. The gene calls are TRBV2 and TRBJ2-7, with TRBD2 matching 7 bases. Germline V gives CDR1 SNHLY, CDR2 FYNNEI. The CDR3 has 12 amino acids. Unmatched junction bases numbered 4, after V lost 7 bases and J lost 4 bases.

This clone showed up just a few times. The chain has TRBV7-9 and TRBJ1-1; D gene ambiguous. This CDR3 comprises 12 residues. Germline V gene sequence: CDR1 SEHNR, CDR2 FQNEAQ (reference sequence). Trimming took 5 bases from V and 5 from J, leaving 9 bases between them. The CDR3 loop is CASSLSETEAFF. In DNA form, the CDR3 reads TGTGCCAGCAGCCTATCTGAGACTGAAGCTTTCTTT.

J is TRBJ1-1 and V is TRBV25-1, with D perhaps TRBD1 (6 bases). This CDR3 is built from 15 residues. Germline lookup yields CDR1 MGHDK and CDR2 SYGVNS. The V end was cut by 4 bases, the J end by 0 bases, with 12 bases between. The CDR3 loop reads CASSATGTMNTEAFF. The CDR3 DNA is TGTGCCAGCAGTGCAACCGGGACAATGAACACTGAAGCTTTCTTT.

V gene TRBV4-1 combines with J gene TRBJ2-7, with TRBD2 matching over 13 bases. Unmatched junction bases numbered 1, after V lost 0 bases and J lost 2 bases. Germline CDR1 is MGHRA and CDR2 is YSYEKL. The CDR3 totals 16 residues. CDR3 in amino acids: CASSQELAGGPYEQYF. For the CDR3, the DNA is TGCGCCAGCAGCCAAGAACTAGCGGGAGGGCCCTACGAGCAGTACTTC.

The chain couples TRBV6-1 to TRBJ2-1; 9 bases are shared with TRBD1. Germline-derived CDR1 and CDR2 are MNHNS and SASEGT. The V segment lost 4 bases and the J segment 4 bases; nucleotides outside the gene matches: 14. The CDR3 contains 18 residues. The DNA for the CDR3 is TGTGCCAGCAGTGGGACAGGGGTGCGGGACGCCCCTTACAATGAGCAGTTCTTC. It codes for CASSGTGVRDAPYNEQFF.

The chain joins TRBV27 to TRBJ2-7; D is ambiguous. V lost 8 bases, J lost 2 bases, and 4 bases lay in between. The CDR3 is 10 residues long. Germline V CDR1 and CDR2: MNHEY, SMNVEV (reference sequence). CDR3 DNA: TGTGCCAGCCCCACCTACGAGCAGTACTTC. Protein sequence: CASPTYEQYF.

J is TRBJ1-3 and V is TRBV5-1, with 7 positions matching TRBD1. Losses at the gene ends were 4 bases for V and 7 bases for J; bases not matched to a gene: 8. Germline CDR1 reads SGHRS; CDR2 reads YFSETQ. This CDR3 is 14 amino acids long. The CDR3 protein is CASSPPDRANTIYF. The CDR3, as DNA: TGCGCCAGCAGCCCCCCAGACAGGGCGAACACCATATATTTT.

With respect to this clone: Its ends do not fully match the called genes, so a read error is possible. The same CDR3 is also encoded by other DNA sequences in this sample. The chain is built from TRBV27 and TRBJ1-1; D not resolved. Per the germline V gene, CDR1 is MNHEY and CDR2 is SMNVEV (reference sequence). The CDR3 extends over 14 amino acids. The CDR3 loop is CASSLFLTATEAFF. CDR3 sequence (DNA): TGTGCCAGCAGCTTATTTTTAACAGCCACTGAAGCTTTCTTT.

V and J are TRBV5-1 and TRBJ2-3, with 8 positions matching TRBD1. The CDR3 runs 14 residues. Trimming took 6 bases from V and 1 from J; bases not matched to a gene: 4. Germline V gene data show CDR1 as SGHRS and CDR2 as YFSETQ. The CDR3 here is CASKAGGGTDTQYF. The CDR3 bases are TGCGCCAGCAAGGCAGGGGGCGGCACAGATACGCAGTATTTT.

The chain uses TRBV4-1 and TRBJ2-7; a weak D match, TRBD2 (6 bases). This CDR3 comprises 13 residues. Per germline, CDR1 MGHRA and CDR2 YSYEKL. The V end was cut by 0 bases, the J end by 4 bases, with 7 bases between. CDR3 in amino acids: CASSQDRGYEQYF. The CDR3 DNA sequence: TGCGCCAGCAGCCAAGATCGGGGGTACGAGCAGTACTTC.

V usage is TRBV15 and J usage is TRBJ2-2; D is undetermined. V lost 1 base and J lost 10, with 4 bases in between. The germline gives CDR1 LNHNV, CDR2 YYDKDF (reference sequence). The CDR3 sequence is 11 residues long. The CDR3 DNA reads TGTGCCACCAGCAGAGGGGCGGAGCTGTTTTTT. The encoded protein is CATSRGAELFF.

This sequence joins TRBV6-4 and TRBJ2-2, with TRBD1 as a possible D gene (6 bases). CDR1 MRHNA and CDR2 SNTAGT come from the germline V gene. V lost 5 bases and J 1 base, leaving 8 bases between the germline ends. CDR3 length equals 14 residues. Here the CDR3 reads CASSKQGNTGELFF. In DNA, the CDR3 is TGTGCCAGCAGTAAACAGGGGAACACCGGGGAGCTGTTTTTT.

This clone was seen more than once but under ten times. The chain uses TRBV7-9 and TRBJ2-7; D might be TRBD1 (6 bases). The CDR3 spans 16 residues. Germline values: CDR1 SEHNR, CDR2 FQNEAQ (reference sequence). Trimming stripped 7 bases from V and 1 base from J, with 20 bases between. Here the CDR3 reads CASTDLWGQRSYEQYF. In DNA, the CDR3 is TGTGCCAGCACCGACCTATGGGGGCAAAGGTCCTACGAGCAGTACTTC. Supplemented by reference TRBV7-9 and TRBJ2-7, the full variable domain reads DTGVSQNPRHKITKRGQNVTFRCDPISEHNRLYWYRQTLGQGPEFLTYFQNEAQLEKSRLLSDRFSAERPKGSFSTLEIQRTEQGDSAMYLCASTDLWGQRSYEQYFGPGTRLTVT.

This clone has only one observation. V usage is TRBV19 and J usage is TRBJ2-2, with 7 nucleotides matching TRBD2. J gave up 5 bases and V 1 base, and 1 base lay outside the gene matches. The CDR3 consists of 14 residues. CDR1 and CDR2 from the germline V gene are LNHDA and SQIVND (reference sequence). CDR3 loop: CASSIVSGTGELFF. CDR3 sequence (DNA): TGTGCCAGTAGTATAGTTAGCGGGACCGGGGAGCTGTTTTTT. The full variable domain, completed using reference TRBV19 and TRBJ2-2, is DGGITQSPKYLFRKEGQNVTLSCEQNLNHDAMYWYRQDPGQGLRLIYYSQIVNDFQKGDIAEGYSVSREKKESFPLTVTSAQKNPTAFYLCASSIVSGTGELFFGEGSRLTVL.

This clone was recorded only once. This chain joins TRBV7-9 and TRBJ1-1, with 10 bases fitting TRBD1. V dropped 5 bases and J dropped 5; count of bases not matched to a gene: 11. Germline V lookup: CDR1 SEHNR, CDR2 FQNEAQ (reference sequence). CDR3 length: 16 amino acids. CDR3 protein: CASSRSGTGEGTEAFF. The CDR3 DNA sequence: TGTGCCAGCAGCAGATCCGGGACAGGGGAGGGGACTGAAGCTTTCTTT.

The V gene is TRBV6-5, the J gene TRBJ2-7; 10 bases are shared with TRBD2. V lost 10 bases and J lost 2; bases outside the gene matches: 8. Germline CDR1 reads MNHEY; CDR2 reads SVGAGI. The CDR3 is 14 residues long. The CDR3 spells CATFSGTSAYEQYF. CDR3 nucleotides: TGTGCCACCTTTTCCGGGACTAGCGCCTACGAGCAGTACTTC.

This clone has only one observation. The V gene is TRBV2, the J gene TRBJ1-3, with D perhaps TRBD2 (5 bases). The J call could be wrong; TRBJ2-2 is a better fit for the DNA end. CDR1 and CDR2 (germline): SNHLY, FYNNEI. This CDR3 is 15 amino acids long. The CDR3 coding sequence is TGTGCCAGCAGTTTTGAGGGTCAAAACACCGGGGAGCTGTTTTTT. Protein sequence: CASSFEGQNTGELFF.

This chain links TRBV25-1 with TRBJ2-2; 10 bases agree with TRBD1. Germline CDR1 MGHDK, CDR2 SYGVNS. The CDR3 has 13 amino acids. With 5 bases clipped from V and 11 bases from J, the junction kept 5 bases outside the gene matches. This CDR3 is CASSPGTGVELFF. The CDR3 nucleotides are TGTGCCAGCAGTCCCGGGACAGGGGTAGAGCTGTTTTTT.

J is TRBJ2-7 and V is TRBV18; 7 positions match TRBD1. CDR3 length: 15 amino acids. The ends lost 6 bases at V and 1 base at J; junction bases unmatched: 9. Looked up from germline, CDR1 is KGHSH and CDR2 is LQKENI. The CDR3 is CASSFGQALSYEQYF. CDR3 bases: TGTGCCAGCTCTTTCGGACAGGCCCTATCCTACGAGCAGTACTTC.

The rearrangement uses TRBV4-2 and TRBJ1-2, with D maybe TRBD1 (6 bases). CDR1 and CDR2 from the germline V gene are LGHNA and YNFKEQ. The length of the CDR3 is 15 residues. Trimming removed 0 bases at V and 7 bases at J, with 15 bases between. This CDR3 reads CASSQDERGSGGYTF. For the CDR3, the DNA is TGTGCCAGCAGCCAAGATGAGAGGGGGTCGGGTGGCTACACCTTC.

This clone has just a few counts. DNA for the CDR3: TGTGCCAGCAGTGCTACTGGGACAGGGAAAGAGACCCAGTACTTC. Residues: CASSATGTGKETQYF. The rearrangement uses TRBV7-7 and TRBJ2-5; 9 bases line up with TRBD1. Trimming removed 6 bases from V and 3 bases from J; junction bases left unmatched: 8. The CDR3 contains 15 residues. From germline, CDR1 is SSHAT and CDR2 FNYEAQ (reference sequence).

The chain has TRBV11-1 and TRBJ2-6, with D hard to call. Germline loops: CDR1 SGHAT, CDR2 FQDESV (reference sequence). V was shortened by 2 bases and J by 2 bases, with 7 bases between the two germline ends. The CDR3 has 15 amino acids. Here the CDR3 DNA reads TGTGCCAGCAGCTTAAGTAGAGCTGGGGCCAACGTCCTGACTTTC. Its translation: CASSLSRAGANVLTF.

The rearrangement uses TRBV10-1 and TRBJ2-7; tentatively, D is TRBD1 (6 bases). The CDR3 sequence is 13 residues long. CDR1 WNHNN and CDR2 SYGVQD come from the germline V gene (reference sequence). V lost 8 bases and J lost 3, with 14 bases in between. CDR3 bases: TGCGCCAGCCCTGACAGGTGTTTCTACGAGCAGTACTTC. It codes for CASPDRCFYEQYF.